Each of the 5 T cell receptor beta chains below was sequenced from the same sample in a study of long-term antiretroviral therapy in people with HIV. immunoSEQ v3.0 was run at survey level. TCRdb keeps only in-frame clones here, not all; method: immunoSEQ multiplex PCR. The data hold roughly 20,000 clones, with approximately 80% observed a single time. This specimen consisted of unsorted PBMCs, obtained 1.9 years after starting antiretroviral therapy. These receptors were obtained from a woman between 45 and 60 years old with HIV.

The chain links TRBV5-6 to TRBJ2-3; TRBD1 matches at 7 bases. V trimming: 4 bases; J trimming: 2 bases; junction bases outside the gene matches: 7. Germline CDR1 is SGHDT and CDR2 is YYEEEE. CDR3 size: 15 residues. The DNA of the CDR3 is TGTGCCAGCAGCCCAAGGACAGGAAACACAGATACGCAGTATTTT. Amino acids: CASSPRTGNTDTQYF.

The chain has TRBV6-5 and TRBJ1-2, with 8 bases that match TRBD1. With V trimmed by 8 bases and J by 2 bases, 4 bases remained unmatched. Germline V gives CDR1 MNHEY, CDR2 SVGAGI. The CDR3 is 13 residues long. CDR3 sequence (DNA): TGTGCCAGCCGGACAGGGCTGAACTATGGCTACACCTTC. Translation: CASRTGLNYGYTF.

V gene TRBV15 combines with J gene TRBJ2-7; 10 bases match TRBD1. CDR1 is LNHNV and CDR2 is YYDKDF in the germline V gene (reference sequence). CDR3 length: 15 amino acids. V lost 0 bases and J lost 6; bases outside the gene matches: 5. The CDR3 loop reads CATSRDRDRGCEQYF. In DNA, the CDR3 is TGTGCCACCAGCAGAGATAGGGACAGGGGTTGCGAGCAGTACTTC.

The V gene is TRBV6-1, the J gene TRBJ2-5; D call uncertain. This CDR3 comprises 10 residues. The V and J ends lost 1 base and 6 bases respectively, with 0 bases between them. Germline lookup yields CDR1 MNHNS and CDR2 SASEGT. In DNA, the CDR3 is TGTGCCAGCAGTGAAGAGACCCAGTACTTC. Amino acid sequence: CASSEETQYF.

The J gene is TRBJ2-1, the V gene TRBV19; TRBD2 might be the D (6 bases). CDR3 length equals 13 residues. V lost 1 base to trimming and J lost 10 bases, with 11 bases between them. Germline V gene data show CDR1 as LNHDA and CDR2 as SQIVND (reference sequence). The DNA for the CDR3 is TGTGCCAGTAGTATAGTTGGGGGGTGGGAGCAGTTCTTC. Its translation is CASSIVGGWEQFF.